A selection of T cell receptor beta chains follows, all from one sample in a study of T cells after yellow fever vaccination. TCRdb reprocessed the 5' RACE reads via MiXCR and lists one record per CDR3 protein. The sample includes hundreds of thousands of distinct CDR3 sequences, roughly 12% of them seen just once. This sample comprised PBMCs, obtained on the day of the yellow fever booster vaccination. These receptors were taken from a man aged 30 to 39 who received the YFV17D yellow fever vaccine. Both conserved end residues are part of each CDR3. A D gene is named only where the DNA matches it firmly. Clone size is shown for a subset of rows, as once, few, many or a class of expanded clone.

j_call	clone_size	d_call	v_call	cdr3_aa	cdr3_nt
TRBJ2-3	.	TRBD1	TRBV7-9	CASSIAGTGSTDTQYF	TGTGCCAGCAGCATCGCCGGGACAGGGAGCACAGATACGCAGTATTTT
TRBJ2-2	.	TRBD2	TRBV11-1	CASSFMRASGSIGGELFF	TGTGCCAGCAGCTTCATGCGGGCTAGCGGGAGTATCGGCGGGGAGCTGTTTTTT
TRBJ2-1	few	.	TRBV6-6	CASTGFTYNEQFF	TGTGCCAGCACTGGCTTTACCTACAATGAGCAGTTCTTC
TRBJ2-1	.	.	TRBV6-1	CASSGTPVKYDLEQFF	TGTGCCAGCAGTGGGACCCCGGTTAAGTATGATTTGGAGCAGTTCTTC
TRBJ2-7	.	TRBD2	TRBV7-2	CASSTRAGGYEQYF	TGTGCCAGCAGCACCCGAGCGGGAGGGTACGAGCAGTACTTC
TRBJ2-1	.	.	TRBV19	CASNPARAGEQFF	TGTGCCAGTAACCCAGCCCGGGCAGGAGAGCAGTTCTTC
TRBJ1-2	.	.	TRBV20-1	CSARTGTDYGYTF	TGCAGTGCTAGGACCGGGACGGACTATGGCTACACCTTC
TRBJ2-7	.	.	TRBV28	CASSPTTHEQYF	TGTGCCAGCAGTCCCACTACACACGAGCAGTACTTC
TRBJ1-1	.	.	TRBV6-1	CASSADKRGGVNTEAFF	TGTGCCAGCAGTGCCGATAAAAGGGGAGGAGTGAACACTGAAGCTTTCTTT
TRBJ2-7	.	.	TRBV20-1	CSAERYSYEQYF	TGCAGTGCCGAGCGGTACTCCTACGAGCAGTACTTC
TRBJ2-3	few	.	TRBV29-1	CSVEGSNIPSITDTQYF	TGCAGCGTTGAGGGCTCTAACATTCCGTCGATCACAGATACGCAGTATTTT
TRBJ2-1	few	TRBD1	TRBV2	CASLGGQGLFNEQFF	TGTGCCAGCCTGGGGGGACAGGGGTTATTCAATGAGCAGTTCTTC
TRBJ1-2	few	.	TRBV20-1	CSARGRQALSGYTF	TGCAGTGCTAGAGGTCGACAGGCCCTCTCCGGCTACACCTTC
TRBJ2-3	few	.	TRBV7-6	CASSPGLFRRDTQYF	TGTGCCAGCAGCCCGGGACTGTTTAGAAGAGATACGCAGTATTTT
TRBJ1-1	few	.	TRBV7-2	CASSFERKGLTEAFF	TGTGCCAGCAGCTTTGAGAGGAAGGGACTCACTGAAGCTTTCTTT
TRBJ2-3	many	TRBD1	TRBV20-1	CSSWTGAGTDTQYF	TGCAGTTCCTGGACAGGGGCCGGCACAGATACGCAGTATTTT
TRBJ2-3	many	.	TRBV27	CASRAGFFNTDTQYF	TGTGCCAGCAGGGCGGGGTTCTTCAACACAGATACGCAGTATTTT
TRBJ2-2	.	.	TRBV21-1	CASGPSGYTGELFF	TGTGCCAGTGGGCCCTCCGGGTACACCGGGGAGCTGTTTTTT
TRBJ2-5	few	.	TRBV7-6	CASSLARSETQYF	TGTGCCAGCAGCTTAGCTCGGTCGGAGACCCAGTACTTC
TRBJ2-2	.	.	TRBV7-2	CASSLAGSPSAAGELFF	TGTGCCAGCAGCTTAGCGGGAAGCCCCTCCGCCGCCGGGGAGCTGTTTTTT
TRBJ2-5	few	.	TRBV7-8	CASSPLGQGRETQYF	TGTGCCAGCAGCCCCCTCGGGCAAGGTCGAGAGACCCAGTACTTC
TRBJ2-4	.	.	TRBV20-1	CSAATGASLAKNIQYF	TGCAGTGCTGCCACCGGGGCCTCCTTAGCCAAAAACATTCAGTACTTC
TRBJ2-2	few	.	TRBV12-5	CASGLVVGGELFF	TGTGCTAGTGGTTTGGTAGTCGGTGGGGAGCTGTTTTTT
TRBJ2-1	.	.	TRBV3-1	CASQLGGPANEQFF	TGTGCCAGTCAACTAGGGGGGCCTGCCAATGAGCAGTTCTTC
TRBJ2-3	few	TRBD2	TRBV11-2	CASSLDLTSGFTDTQYF	TGTGCCAGCAGCTTAGACTTGACTAGCGGATTCACAGATACGCAGTATTTT
TRBJ2-7	.	.	TRBV3-1	CASSQRGRYEQYF	TGTGCCAGCAGCCAAAGGGGACGCTACGAGCAGTACTTC
TRBJ1-4	.	TRBD1	TRBV29-1	CSAGTAPNEKLFF	TGCAGCGCGGGGACAGCGCCTAATGAAAAACTGTTTTTT
TRBJ1-5	.	TRBD1	TRBV2	CASRRQGNSNQPQHF	TGTGCCAGCCGAAGACAGGGTAATAGCAATCAGCCCCAGCATTTT
TRBJ2-1	many	.	TRBV7-9	CASSLRQEQFF	TGTGCCAGCAGCTTACGGCAGGAGCAGTTCTTC
TRBJ2-1	.	.	TRBV7-2	CASSLATTGGSYNEQFF	TGTGCCAGCAGCTTAGCGACGACAGGAGGGTCCTACAATGAGCAGTTCTTC
TRBJ2-7	.	.	TRBV11-2	CASSPGWRYEQYF	TGTGCCAGCAGCCCAGGCTGGAGGTACGAGCAGTACTTC
TRBJ2-7	few	.	TRBV11-2	CASSVGVSYEQYF	TGTGCCAGCAGCGTCGGGGTTTCCTACGAGCAGTACTTC
TRBJ1-1	.	.	TRBV6-6	CASSGWEAGEAFF	TGTGCCAGCAGTGGGTGGGAGGCCGGTGAAGCTTTCTTT
TRBJ2-2	.	TRBD2	TRBV20-1	CSARLLAGGTGELFF	TGCAGTGCTAGGCTCTTAGCGGGAGGCACCGGGGAGCTGTTTTTT
TRBJ1-5	.	.	TRBV12-3/TRBV12-4	CTLCLGWGKAYSNQPQHF	TGTACCCTCTGTTTAGGGTGGGGCAAGGCGTATAGCAATCAGCCCCAGCATTTT
TRBJ2-1	.	.	TRBV29-1	CSGERTTFDEQFF	TGCAGCGGGGAAAGGACTACCTTTGATGAGCAGTTCTTC
TRBJ2-2	few	.	TRBV24-1	CATSTGGAFGGELFF	TGTGCCACCTCTACAGGGGGGGCTTTTGGCGGGGAGCTGTTTTTT
TRBJ1-5	few	TRBD1	TRBV10-2	CATMTGNQPQHF	TGCGCCACCATGACAGGGAATCAGCCCCAGCATTTT
TRBJ2-6	many	.	TRBV11-1	CASSFYSGIFSGANVLTF	TGTGCCAGCAGCTTCTACTCCGGGATCTTCTCTGGGGCCAACGTCCTGACTTTC
TRBJ1-4	few	.	TRBV7-2	CASSSLGSLGEKLFF	TGTGCCAGCAGCTCCCTGGGGAGCCTAGGTGAAAAACTGTTTTTT